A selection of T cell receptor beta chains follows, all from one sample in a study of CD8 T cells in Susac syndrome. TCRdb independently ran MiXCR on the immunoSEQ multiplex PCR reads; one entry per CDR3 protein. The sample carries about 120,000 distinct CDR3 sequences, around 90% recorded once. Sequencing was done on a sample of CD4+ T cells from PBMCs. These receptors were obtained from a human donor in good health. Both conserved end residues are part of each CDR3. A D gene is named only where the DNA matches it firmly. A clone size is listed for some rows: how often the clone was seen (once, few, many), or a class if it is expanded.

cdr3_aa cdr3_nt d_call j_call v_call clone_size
CASSAGTAYEQYF TGTGCCAGCAGTGCCGGGACAGCCTACGAGCAGTACTTC TRBD1 TRBJ2-7 TRBV27 NA
CAWSVSRVEQYF TGTGCCTGGAGTGTATCCAGGGTCGAGCAGTACTTC NA TRBJ2-7 TRBV30 few
CASSPRGLAGRYNEQFF TGTGCCAGCAGCCCTAGGGGACTAGCGGGTCGCTACAATGAGCAGTTCTTC TRBD2 TRBJ2-1 TRBV7-2 NA
CASSLVQGNTEAFF TGCGCCAGCAGCTTGGTCCAGGGGAACACTGAAGCTTTCTTT NA TRBJ1-1 TRBV5-1 NA
CASSSHKGLTRGRLDGYTF TGTGCCAGCAGCTCTCACAAGGGGCTTACGAGGGGACGCCTCGATGGCTACACCTTC NA TRBJ1-2 TRBV7-3 NA
CASAPGYNEQFF TGTGCCAGCGCCCCTGGCTACAATGAGCAGTTCTTC NA TRBJ2-1 TRBV9 NA
CASSLDRGYTF TGTGCCAGCAGTTTGGACAGGGGCTACACCTTC TRBD1 TRBJ1-2 TRBV12-3/TRBV12-4 NA
CASSQVGDVREKLFF TGCGCCAGCAGCCAAGTGGGGGACGTCCGGGAAAAACTGTTTTTT NA TRBJ1-4 TRBV4-3 NA
CASSISSGATNEKLFF TGTGCCAGTAGTATTTCCTCGGGGGCAACTAATGAAAAACTGTTTTTT NA TRBJ1-4 TRBV19 NA
CATRTGTRNTIYF TGTGCCACCAGGACCGGGACGAGGAACACCATATATTTT NA TRBJ1-3 TRBV12-3/TRBV12-4 once
CASSLGSDTEAFF TGTGCCAGCAGCTTAGGTTCGGACACTGAAGCTTTCTTT NA TRBJ1-1 TRBV7-2 NA
CASSDPVAGAQETQYF TGTGCCAGCAGCGACCCCGTAGCGGGGGCCCAAGAGACCCAGTACTTC TRBD2 TRBJ2-5 TRBV6-1 NA
CSAMGPAEQYF TGCAGTGCTATGGGCCCCGCCGAGCAGTACTTC NA TRBJ2-7 TRBV20-1 NA
CASSSLSVSSGGLSYEQYF TGTGCCAGCAGCTCTTTGTCTGTGAGTAGCGGGGGCCTCTCCTACGAGCAGTACTTC TRBD2 TRBJ2-7 TRBV7-6 few
CASSWGLRTSGHPYNEQFF TGTGCCAGCAGCTGGGGGCTTCGGACTAGCGGGCACCCCTACAATGAGCAGTTCTTC TRBD2 TRBJ2-1 TRBV5-8 NA
CSARPTPTEVDTDTQYF TGCAGTGCTAGACCAACACCGACAGAAGTGGACACAGATACGCAGTATTTT NA TRBJ2-3 TRBV20-1 NA
CASSSIRGGEQYF TGTGCCAGCAGTTCGATCAGGGGAGGAGAGCAGTACTTC NA TRBJ2-7 TRBV6-2/TRBV6-3 once